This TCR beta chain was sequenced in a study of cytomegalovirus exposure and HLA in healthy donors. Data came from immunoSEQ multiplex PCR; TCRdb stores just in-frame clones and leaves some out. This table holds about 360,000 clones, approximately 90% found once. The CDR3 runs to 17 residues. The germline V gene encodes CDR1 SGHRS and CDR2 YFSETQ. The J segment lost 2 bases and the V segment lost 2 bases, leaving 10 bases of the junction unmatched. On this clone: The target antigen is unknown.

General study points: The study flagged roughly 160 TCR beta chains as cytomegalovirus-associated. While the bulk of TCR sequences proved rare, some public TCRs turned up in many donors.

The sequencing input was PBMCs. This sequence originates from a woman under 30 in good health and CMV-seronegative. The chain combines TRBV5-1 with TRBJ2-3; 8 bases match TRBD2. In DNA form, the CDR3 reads TGCGCCAGCAGCTTAGGGACGGGGGGGCCAGTCACAGATACGCAGTATTTT. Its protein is CASSLGTGGPVTDTQYF.